Shown below are 18 T cell receptor beta chains from a single sample sequenced in a study of T cells after yellow fever vaccination. TCRdb re-analysed the 5' RACE reads in MiXCR, keeping a single row per CDR3 protein. The data hold under 400,000 distinct CDR3 sequences, with approximately 10% observed a single time. Here the sequenced sample was PBMCs, taken on the day of the first yellow fever vaccination. The origin of the receptors is a man between 18 and 35 years old who received the YFV17D yellow fever vaccine.

In this sample, this clonotype turned up a few times. The chain couples TRBV12-3 or TRBV12-4 to TRBJ1-2, with unresolved D. V was trimmed by 2 bases and J by 4 bases, leaving 8 bases between them. The CDR3 contains 13 residues. DNA for the CDR3: TGTGCCAGCAGTTTACCAGGAAGCTATGGCTACACCTTC. It codes for CASSLPGSYGYTF.

This clonotype has a handful of counts. The chain links TRBV6-1 to TRBJ2-2, with D possibly called TRBD1 or TRBD2 (5 bases each). Germline lookup yields CDR1 MNHNS and CDR2 SASEGT. This CDR3 region has 17 residues. V was pared by 6 bases and J by 1 base, with 18 bases between. The CDR3 DNA follows: TGTGCCAGCAGGCCCCTCCGAAGGGACGGGAACACCGGGGAGCTGTTTTTT. Protein: CASRPLRRDGNTGELFF.

J is TRBJ2-3 and V is TRBV18, with 7 bases matching TRBD1. CDR1 KGHSH and CDR2 LQKENI come from the germline V gene. The V segment lost 2 bases and the J segment 5 bases; nucleotides outside the gene matches: 4. This CDR3 is built from 14 residues. The CDR3 loop is CASSPGQEKDTQYF. In DNA form, the CDR3 reads TGTGCCAGCTCACCAGGACAGGAAAAAGATACGCAGTATTTT.

The chain has TRBV5-1 and TRBJ2-3; 8 bases agree with TRBD1. The CDR3 sequence is 14 residues long. Germline V gene lookup returns CDR1 SGHRS and CDR2 YFSETQ. V was clipped by 4 bases and J by 4 bases; unmatched bases: 5. CDR3 coding DNA: TGCGCCAGCAGCCGTACAGGGGGACCAGATACGCAGTATTTT. This codes for CASSRTGGPDTQYF.

At least ten counts were recorded for this clonotype. The chain has TRBV18 and TRBJ1-1, with a tentative D call TRBD1 (6 bases). Germline lookup yields CDR1 KGHSH and CDR2 LQKENI. The CDR3 has 15 residues. Deletions cut 3 bases from V and 0 bases from J, with 11 bases between. CDR3 DNA sequence: TGTGCCAGCTCACCCTGGGGGGCGTTGAACACTGAAGCTTTCTTT. Encoded protein: CASSPWGALNTEAFF. The full variable domain, with the rest looked up from reference TRBV18 and TRBJ1-1, is NAGVMQNPRHLVRRRGQEARLRCSPMKGHSHVYWYRQLPEEGLKFMVYLQKENIIDESGMPKERFSAEFPKEGPSILRIQQVVRGDSAAYFCASSPWGALNTEAFFGQGTRLTVV.

The chain links TRBV7-6 to TRBJ2-7; 8 bases match TRBD2. The CDR3 consists of 15 residues. The V and J ends lost 5 bases and 3 bases, in that order; junction bases with no gene match: 9. From germline, CDR1 is SGHVS and CDR2 FNYEAQ. The CDR3 is CASSLGAGADYEQYF. In DNA form, the CDR3 reads TGTGCCAGCAGCCTGGGAGCGGGGGCTGACTACGAGCAGTACTTC.

CDR3 loop: CASSVEAGSADTQYF. CDR3 DNA sequence: TGTGCCAGCAGCGTAGAAGCAGGGTCGGCAGATACGCAGTATTTT. This chain joins TRBV9 and TRBJ2-3, with a weak D call TRBD1 (5 bases). This CDR3 has 15 amino acids. Trimming took off 0 bases at V and 4 bases at J, with 12 bases between the two ends. CDR1 is SGDLS, CDR2 YYNGEE, per germline.

This chain joins TRBV29-1 and TRBJ1-4; perhaps TRBD1 as D (5 bases). The CDR3 length is 14 residues. Trimming pared 7 bases from V and 8 bases from J, leaving 20 bases between. Germline V gives CDR1 SQVTM, CDR2 ANQGSEA. The CDR3 sequence is CSAHWAGSAEKLFF. Written as DNA, the CDR3 is TGCAGCGCCCACTGGGCAGGGTCGGCGGAAAAACTGTTTTTT.

This clonotype was seen a handful of times. For the CDR3, the DNA is TGCGCCAGCAGTCAATCGGCCCAGTCAACTAATGAAAAACTGTTTTTT. Residues: CASSQSAQSTNEKLFF. The rearrangement joins TRBV23-1 to TRBJ1-4; no reliable D call. TRBV23-1 is an ORF; its function is uncertain. The CDR3 length is 16 residues. Trimming left V 0 bases short and J 0 bases short, with 8 bases between.

This clonotype showed up just a few times. This chain joins TRBV18 and TRBJ1-5; unclear D gene. There are 13 residues in the CDR3. The germline V and J ends were trimmed by 3 bases and 8 bases, with 11 bases remaining between them. Germline V gene data show CDR1 as KGHSH and CDR2 as LQKENI. CDR3 region: CASSPDGDKPQHF. As DNA, the CDR3 is TGTGCCAGCTCACCGGACGGGGATAAGCCCCAGCATTTT.

There are many counts of this clonotype. The gene calls are TRBV6-5 and TRBJ1-5; possible D gene TRBD1, 5 bases. From germline, CDR1 is MNHEY and CDR2 SVGAGI. CDR3 length: 14 residues. V lost 0 bases and J lost 6, with 9 bases in between. CDR3 nucleotides: TGTGCCAGCAGTTACTCGGGGGGGGGTCAGCCCCAGCATTTT. This translates into CASSYSGGGQPQHF.

This clonotype was detected only a few times. This chain links TRBV4-2 with TRBJ2-1; D is perhaps TRBD2 (6 bases). The CDR3 is made up of 15 amino acids. Deletions cut 7 bases from V and 3 bases from J, with 16 bases between. Per the germline V gene, CDR1 is LGHNA and CDR2 is YNFKEQ. The CDR3 nucleotides are TGTGCCAGCACCCCGTGGATAGCGGTCTACAATGAGCAGTTCTTC. This gives the protein CASTPWIAVYNEQFF.

This clonotype was found a few times. The gene calls are TRBV20-1 and TRBJ2-7, with TRBD2 matching over 9 bases. Germline V gene data show CDR1 as DFQATT and CDR2 as SNEGSKA (reference sequence). With 3 bases clipped from V and 0 bases from J, the junction kept 0 bases outside the gene matches. This CDR3 comprises 13 residues. The CDR3 DNA follows: TGCAGTGCTAGTAGCGGGGGCTCCTACGAGCAGTACTTC. Residues: CSASSGGSYEQYF.

A few counts support this clonotype. The chain employs TRBV23-1 and TRBJ2-5; 7 bases are a match to TRBD1. TRBV23-1 is labeled an ORF, and its function is uncertain. The CDR3 is 14 residues long. The J segment lost 3 bases and the V segment lost 3 bases, leaving 4 bases of the junction unmatched. Here the CDR3 reads CASSQPGTEETQYF. Written as DNA, the CDR3 is TGCGCCAGCAGTCAGCCCGGGACAGAAGAGACCCAGTACTTC.

This clonotype was observed at least ten times. The rearrangement links TRBV12-3 or TRBV12-4 to TRBJ2-5; tentatively, D is TRBD1 or TRBD2 (6 bases each). V lost 6 bases to trimming and J lost 7 bases, with 12 bases between them. This CDR3 is 12 amino acids long. CDR3 DNA sequence: TGTGCCAGCAGCCCTCCGGGGGCGACCCAGTACTTC. It yields the protein CASSPPGATQYF.

This clonotype was detected a few times. The chain links TRBV12-3 or TRBV12-4 to TRBJ1-1; no clear D. The CDR3 loop spans 16 amino acids. The V and J ends lost 5 bases and 2 bases respectively, with 18 bases between them. CDR3 sequence (DNA): TGTGCCAGCAGTACAACCCGAACCCTGGTCAACACTGAAGCTTTCTTT. Its translation is CASSTTRTLVNTEAFF.

The V call is TRBV24-1, the J call TRBJ2-3; the match to TRBD2 covers 7 bases. V lost 1 base to trimming and J lost 0 bases; unmatched junction nucleotides: 6. CDR1 and CDR2 from the germline V gene are KGHDR and SFDVKD. CDR3 length: 17 residues. As DNA, the CDR3 is TGTGCCACCAGTGATTTAGCGGGGACGACTAGCACAGATACGCAGTATTTT. Translating gives CATSDLAGTTSTDTQYF.

In DNA, the CDR3 is TGTGCCGGAACCCTTGGTCAGTGGAATTCACCCCTCCACTTT. The encoded protein is CAGTLGQWNSPLHF. The chain is built from TRBV2 and TRBJ1-6; D is unclear. V was pared by 11 bases and J by 7 bases, with 18 bases between. This CDR3 comprises 14 residues. Per germline, CDR1 SNHLY and CDR2 FYNNEI. Full variable domain (outside the CDR3, taken from reference TRBV2 and TRBJ1-6): EPEVTQTPSHQVTQMGQEVILRCVPISNHLYFYWYRQILGQKVEFLVSFYNNEISEKSEIFDDQFSVERPDGSNFTLKIRSTKLEDSAMYFCAGTLGQWNSPLHFGNGTRLTVT.